This section outlines one T cell receptor beta chain sequence together with its context. Its antigen remains unidentified. Unsorted material relied on about 90 million PBMCs as the source of genomic DNA. Deep was the level at which the assay was run. TCRdb keeps only in-frame clones here, not all; method: immunoSEQ multiplex PCR. This sample yields a few hundred thousand clones, of which around three quarters are seen a single time; around 13% belongs to the top ten. V lost 5 bases to trimming and J lost 6 bases; unmatched junction nucleotides: 17. The CDR3 consists of 17 residues. Germline-derived CDR1 and CDR2 are MDHEN and SYDVKM. The data are from a study of shared clonotypes between healthy human individuals. Overall study results and limits: Sampling included only blood; tissue repertoires likely differ.

The chain recombines TRBV28 with TRBJ1-1; 8 positions match TRBD1. The receptor was isolated from a woman aged 40 to 50 in good health. Some clones in this sample may be carry-over from other donors' samples. The sequencing sample was made of PBMCs. CDR3 loop: CASSLLKGQVEGSEAFF. The DNA of the CDR3 is TGTGCCAGCAGTCTACTTAAGGGACAGGTCGAGGGGTCTGAAGCTTTCTTT.